The 25 T cell receptor beta chains below all came from one sample that was sequenced in a study of blood T cell repertoires in COVID-19. TCRdb's copy holds only in-frame clones and misses some; the assay was immunoSEQ multiplex PCR. Of 240,000 or so clones listed, around 80% were seen once; the top ten hold less than 3.5%. Sequencing was carried out using peripheral blood. Receptor source: a woman aged 18-30 years with acute or convalescent COVID-19.

This chain uses TRBV7-9 with TRBJ1-5; 8 nucleotides align to TRBD1. This CDR3 spans 18 amino acids. Germline V lookup: CDR1 SEHNR, CDR2 FQNEAQ (reference sequence). With 5 bases clipped from V and 2 bases from J, the junction kept 14 bases outside the gene matches. The CDR3 sequence is CASSTDRGLLGGNQPQHF. CDR3 DNA: TGTGCCAGCAGCACCGACAGGGGCCTGTTGGGGGGCAATCAGCCCCAGCATTTT.

The chain carries TRBV2 and TRBJ2-4; 14 bases match TRBD2. Trimming took 4 bases from V and 4 from J; bases not matched to a gene: 3. Germline CDR1 is SNHLY and CDR2 is FYNNEI. There are 16 residues in the CDR3. This CDR3 is CASSATSGGVKNIQYF. The CDR3 DNA reads TGTGCCAGCAGTGCGACTAGCGGGGGGGTTAAAAACATTCAGTACTTC.

This clone turned up a few times. This chain joins TRBV28 and TRBJ2-1, with no clear D. Germline V lookup: CDR1 MDHEN, CDR2 SYDVKM. The CDR3 has 12 residues. Trimming pared 1 base from V and 12 bases from J, leaving 10 bases between. The CDR3 nucleotides are TGTGCCAGCAGTTTATTACGACAACGGCAGTTCTTC. Translated: CASSLLRQRQFF.

The J gene is TRBJ1-3, the V gene TRBV2, with 8 bases aligning to TRBD1. Germline assignment: CDR1 SNHLY and CDR2 FYNNEI. The junction had 10 bases not matched to a gene; V was cut back by 6 bases and J by 3 bases. The CDR3 sequence is 16 residues long. The CDR3 nucleotides are TGTGCCAGCAGGGGGACAGGTGGGACCGTTGGAAACACCATATATTTT. It encodes CASRGTGGTVGNTIYF. Full variable domain (remainder filled in from reference TRBV2 and TRBJ1-3): EPEVTQTPSHQVTQMGQEVILRCVPISNHLYFYWYRQILGQKVEFLVSFYNNEISEKSEIFDDQFSVERPDGSNFTLKIRSTKLEDSAMYFCASRGTGGTVGNTIYFGEGSWLTVV.

The rearrangement links TRBV19 to TRBJ1-5, with a weak D call TRBD1 (5 bases). V gave up 7 bases and J gave up 4 bases, with 20 bases separating them. CDR3 size: 16 residues. The germline CDR1 and CDR2 sequences are LNHDA and SQIVND (reference sequence). The CDR3 spells CASTPGGGAGNQPQHF. CDR3 nucleotide sequence: TGTGCCAGTACCCCGGGAGGAGGGGCCGGTAATCAGCCCCAGCATTTT.

J is TRBJ2-5 and V is TRBV7-2; D uncertain. The CDR3 contains 15 residues. V was shortened by 0 bases and J by 1 base, with 9 bases between the two germline ends. Germline V CDR1 and CDR2: SGHTA, FQGNSA. The CDR3 loop reads CASSLALSSQETQYF. CDR3 nucleotide sequence: TGTGCCAGCAGCTTAGCGCTTAGCAGCCAAGAGACCCAGTACTTC. The variable domain in full, with the rest retrieved from reference TRBV7-2 and TRBJ2-5, is GAGVSQSPSNKVTEKGKDVELRCDPISGHTALYWYRQSLGQGLEFLIYFQGNSAPDKSGLPSDRFSAERTGGSVSTLTIQRTQQEDSAVYLCASSLALSSQETQYFGPGTRLLVL.

The rearrangement links TRBV7-2 to TRBJ2-3, with D possibly being TRBD1 (6 bases). The V end lost 3 bases, the J end lost 8 bases, and 15 bases lay between the germline ends. The CDR3 is 14 amino acids. Germline V CDR1 and CDR2: SGHTA, FQGNSA. This CDR3 reads CASSFRGQGGTQYF. The CDR3 DNA sequence: TGTGCCAGCAGCTTTCGGGGCCAAGGGGGTACGCAGTATTTT.

V gene TRBV27 combines with J gene TRBJ2-1, with 7 bases identical to TRBD2. V gave up 5 bases and J gave up 5 bases; unmatched junction bases: 9. The germline V gene encodes CDR1 MNHEY and CDR2 SMNVEV (reference sequence). The CDR3 spans 15 residues. In DNA, the CDR3 is TGTGCCAGCAGTCCACCCGCCGGGACTAACAATGAGCAGTTCTTC. It is translated as CASSPPAGTNNEQFF.

This clone was recorded once. The chain employs TRBV6-2 or TRBV6-3 and TRBJ2-5, with D tentatively TRBD1 (5 bases). The ends were cut back, 2 bases at V and 1 base at J, with 8 bases in the middle. CDR3 length: 14 residues. CDR1 is MNHEY and CDR2 is SVGEGT in the germline V gene. CDR3 in DNA: TGTGCCAGCAGTTACAGGGGCTTCCAAGAGACCCAGTACTTC. Translated, it gives CASSYRGFQETQYF.

The V call is TRBV11-2, the J call TRBJ2-3, with D possibly being TRBD1 (5 bases). The germline gives CDR1 SGHAT, CDR2 FQNNGV. This CDR3 has 14 amino acids. Trimming pared 1 base from V and 2 bases from J, leaving 7 bases between. The CDR3 spells CASSLGQYTDTQYF. DNA of the CDR3: TGTGCCAGCAGCTTAGGACAGTACACAGATACGCAGTATTTT.

This clone was detected only once. The genes are TRBV28 and TRBJ1-1, with 9 bases aligning to TRBD1. The CDR3 length is 15 residues. Germline V gives CDR1 MDHEN, CDR2 SYDVKM. With V trimmed by 5 bases and J by 7 bases, 11 bases remained unmatched. The CDR3 DNA reads TGTGCCAGCAGTACAACCCGGGACAGGGCGCATGAAGCTTTCTTT. This sequence encodes CASSTTRDRAHEAFF.

The rearrangement joins TRBV6-5 to TRBJ2-7, with D possibly being TRBD1 (6 bases). The CDR3 sequence is 14 residues long. Germline V gene sequence: CDR1 MNHEY, CDR2 SVGAGI. V lost 8 bases to trimming and J lost 3 bases, with 17 bases between them. In DNA, the CDR3 is TGTGCCAGCTGGGGGCCTTCGGCCTACTACGAGCAGTACTTC. Amino acids: CASWGPSAYYEQYF.

The chain recombines TRBV7-2 with TRBJ1-2; D gene unclear. CDR3 length equals 12 residues. Trimming cost V 1 base and J 5 bases, with 5 bases left between them. Germline lookup yields CDR1 SGHTA and CDR2 FQGNSA. Here the CDR3 reads CASSLGVYGYTF. CDR3 nucleotides: TGTGCCAGCAGCTTAGGCGTATATGGCTACACCTTC. The complete variable domain, with remaining parts taken from reference TRBV7-2 and TRBJ1-2, reads GAGVSQSPSNKVTEKGKDVELRCDPISGHTALYWYRQSLGQGLEFLIYFQGNSAPDKSGLPSDRFSAERTGGSVSTLTIQRTQQEDSAVYLCASSLGVYGYTFGSGTRLTVV.

The V call is TRBV7-2, the J call TRBJ2-5; no definite D call. The CDR3 extends over 15 amino acids. Trimming removed 1 base from V and 3 bases from J, with 12 bases in between. Germline V gives CDR1 SGHTA, CDR2 FQGNSA. The CDR3 bases are TGTGCCAGCAGCTTAGAATGGTACGGAGAAGAGACCCAGTACTTC. Encoded protein: CASSLEWYGEETQYF.

The V and J genes are TRBV9 and TRBJ2-7; TRBD2 matches 8 bases. This CDR3 is 15 amino acids long. CDR1 and CDR2 from the germline V gene are SGDLS and YYNGEE. J lost 3 bases, V lost 4 bases, and 9 bases had no gene match. CDR3: CASSPSGRGGYEQYF. The CDR3 nucleotides read TGTGCCAGCAGCCCATCCGGGAGGGGAGGCTACGAGCAGTACTTC. Full variable domain (outside the CDR3, taken from reference TRBV9 and TRBJ2-7): DSGVTQTPKHLITATGQRVTLRCSPRSGDLSVYWYQQSLDQGLQFLIQYYNGEERAKGNILERFSAQQFPDLHSELNLSSLELGDSALYFCASSPSGRGGYEQYFGPGTRLTVT.

V gene TRBV28 combines with J gene TRBJ2-3; 9 bases line up with TRBD1. The germline V gene has CDR1 MDHEN and CDR2 SYDVKM. The CDR3 consists of 16 residues. Trimming at V came to 6 bases and at J to 2 bases, leaving 9 bases not matched to a gene. Here the CDR3 reads CASRTDRGADTDTQYF. The CDR3 DNA sequence: TGTGCCAGCAGGACCGACAGGGGGGCCGACACAGATACGCAGTATTTT.

The chain combines TRBV4-3 with TRBJ2-7; D is ambiguous. The CDR3 is 15 residues long. CDR1 and CDR2 (germline): LGHNA, YSLEER. V was pared by 0 bases and J by 6 bases, with 15 bases between. The CDR3 DNA reads TGCGCCAGCAGCCAAGACGCCAATCGAATCGGCGAGCAGTACTTC. Its translation is CASSQDANRIGEQYF.

The CDR3 DNA reads TGTGCCAGCAGCTTGACGGGGGATACGCAGTATTTT. Protein: CASSLTGDTQYF. V gene TRBV5-4 combines with J gene TRBJ2-3, with TRBD2 as a possible D gene (5 bases). CDR3 size: 12 residues. V was clipped by 1 base and J by 6 bases, with 6 bases between them. Germline-derived CDR1 and CDR2 are SGHNT and YYREEE (reference sequence).

This clone has a handful of counts. The V gene is TRBV19, the J gene TRBJ2-2, with a tentative D call TRBD1 (5 bases). The CDR3 is 16 amino acids. Trimming left V 7 bases short and J 0 bases short, with 15 bases between. Per germline, CDR1 LNHDA and CDR2 SQIVND (reference sequence). As DNA, the CDR3 is TGTGCCAGTAATCACAGGCTGATTTCGAACACCGGGGAGCTGTTTTTT. The encoded protein is CASNHRLISNTGELFF.

This clone was seen a few times. The chain combines TRBV6-5 with TRBJ2-1; maybe TRBD2 (6 bases). CDR1 and CDR2 (germline): MNHEY, SVGAGI. The CDR3 totals 14 residues. Trimming stripped 6 bases from V and 9 bases from J, with 18 bases between. CDR3 sequence: CASSALGGGAEQFF. In nucleotides, the CDR3 is TGTGCCAGCAGCGCCCTCGGGGGTGGGGCTGAGCAGTTCTTC.

V gene TRBV5-4 combines with J gene TRBJ2-1; 9 bases fit TRBD1. Germline CDR1 is SGHNT and CDR2 is YYREEE (reference sequence). V shed 2 bases and J 6 bases; nucleotides not matched to a gene: 3. This CDR3 spans 14 amino acids. CDR3 loop: CASSFGTGLNEQFF. In DNA, the CDR3 is TGTGCCAGCAGCTTCGGGACAGGGCTCAATGAGCAGTTCTTC.

The chain links TRBV5-1 to TRBJ2-4, with a weak D call TRBD2 (6 bases). V was cut by 0 bases and J by 2 bases, with 18 bases left in between. The CDR3 runs 18 residues. Germline CDR1 SGHRS, CDR2 YFSETQ. As DNA, the CDR3 is TGCGCCAGCAGCTTGGCCCCGACTGGAGGGCTAACCAAAAACATTCAGTACTTC. Its protein product is CASSLAPTGGLTKNIQYF.

The CDR3 nucleotides are TGTGCCAGCAGCTCCGAGCACAGGGCGAGGACTGAAGCTTTCTTT. This encodes CASSSEHRARTEAFF. This rearrangement joins TRBV7-9 to TRBJ1-1; the D gene is possibly TRBD1 (6 bases). Germline assignment: CDR1 SEHNR and CDR2 FQNEAQ (reference sequence). There are 15 residues in the CDR3. The V gene lost 4 bases and the J gene lost 5 bases, with 17 bases spanning the gap. Together with reference TRBV7-9 and TRBJ1-1, the CDR3 gives the full variable domain: DTGVSQNPRHKITKRGQNVTFRCDPISEHNRLYWYRQTLGQGPEFLTYFQNEAQLEKSRLLSDRFSAERPKGSFSTLEIQRTEQGDSAMYLCASSSEHRARTEAFFGQGTRLTVV.

The chain has TRBV6-5 and TRBJ1-5; 9 bases are shared with TRBD1. Germline values: CDR1 MNHEY, CDR2 SVGAGI. V was pared by 6 bases and J by 7 bases, with 7 bases of the junction left unmatched. The CDR3 has 14 amino acids. CDR3 region: CASRGTGGGQPQHF. The CDR3 DNA reads as TGTGCCAGCAGAGGAACAGGGGGCGGACAGCCCCAGCATTTT.

The chain couples TRBV4-1 to TRBJ1-5; D gene unclear. This CDR3 has 14 amino acids. V was trimmed by 0 bases and J by 6 bases, leaving 9 bases between them. Germline assignment: CDR1 MGHRA and CDR2 YSYEKL. CDR3 amino acids: CASSQDQTTQPQHF. In DNA, the CDR3 is TGCGCCAGCAGCCAAGACCAGACAACTCAGCCCCAGCATTTT.